The clone carrying this T cell receptor beta chain has more than one count but fewer than ten. Its target is unknown. Cultured CD4+ T-cell DNA underwent Oncomine TCR Beta short-read sequencing. From the PCR reads, TCRdb called clonotypes with MiXCR, one entry per CDR3 protein. In the table there are over 13,000 distinct CDR3 sequences, 51% of which are singletons. The treatment denotes: roughly ten-day PBMC culture with coronavirus spike peptide pools or control peptides (ViraFEST assay). This entry is derived from a study of vaccination and CD4 T cells after COVID-19. The CDR3 spans 21 residues. V was clipped by 3 bases and J by 0 bases; unmatched bases: 19. Germline lookup yields CDR1 LNHNV and CDR2 YYDKDF (reference sequence).

The TCR originated in a human donor who had recovered from COVID-19. Sequenced material: CD4+ T cells from blood, cultured in vitro. The chain employs TRBV15 and TRBJ1-5; 8 bases map to TRBD1. The CDR3 nucleotides are TGTGCCACCAGCAGTGCCTACCGCCGACAGGGGAGACAATATAGCAATCAGCCCCAGCATTTT. It specifies CATSSAYRRQGRQYSNQPQHF.